This T cell receptor beta chain emerged from a study of blood T cell repertoires in COVID-19. Overall study: Nucleic acid was either cDNA or gDNA, and it came from T cells, B-cell-depleted T cells, or PBMCs.

The protocol was immunoSEQ multiplex PCR, while the TCRdb copy is restricted to in-frame clones and leaves out a portion. The sample includes a few hundred thousand clones, 75% to 90% of them seen just once. This clone came up a few times. Unmatched junction bases numbered 10, after V lost 5 bases and J lost 3 bases. CDR1 is SGHNT and CDR2 is YYREEE in the germline V gene (reference sequence). CDR3 length: 16 residues. The V gene is TRBV5-4, the J gene TRBJ2-1, with TRBD2 identical over 8 bases. This TCR was sampled from a woman aged 40 to 49 who had recovered from COVID-19. Sequencing was done on a sample of peripheral blood. The CDR3 protein is CASSSPGLGGYNEQFF. CDR3 nucleotides: TGTGCCAGCAGTTCCCCGGGACTAGGGGGCTACAATGAGCAGTTCTTC. The complete variable domain, with remaining parts taken from reference TRBV5-4 and TRBJ2-1, reads ETGVTQSPTHLIKTRGQQVTLRCSSQSGHNTVSWYQQALGQGPQFIFQYYREEENGRGNFPPRFSGLQFPNYSSELNVNALELDDSALYLCASSSPGLGGYNEQFFGPGTRLTVL.